This TCR beta chain comes out of a study of CD8+CD57+ T cells in acquired aplastic anemia. Germline V CDR1 and CDR2: SGHTA, FQGNSA. J was trimmed by 4 bases and V by 3 bases; bases with no gene match: 13. The CDR3 sequence is 18 residues long. Selection for sequencing was limited to patients who had shown CD8+CD57+ cell expansion by flow cytometry. Severe acquired aplastic anemia was the diagnosis recorded for all patients. At blood sampling, none of the patients had yet received therapy. General observations from the study: Around 27 CD8+ CDR3 sequences occurred in both the patients and the controls. No significant patient-versus-control difference appeared in CD8+ Simpson's diversity.

Profiles of TCR beta VDJ and CDR3 were generated from a genomic DNA template. In TCRdb, the reads were re-called with MiXCR into one record per CDR3 protein. The sample lists about 270,000 distinct CDR3 sequences, less than 85% occurring once. Concerning this clonotype: Its antigen is as yet unknown.

The sample was sorted CD4+, CD8+, or CD8+CD57+ T cells (not recorded which) from PBMCs. This clonotype originated in a human donor with aplastic anemia. The gene calls are TRBV7-2 and TRBJ2-7; 12 nucleotides agree with TRBD2. The CDR3, as DNA: TGTGCCAGCAGCTTGACTAGCGGGAGCGGAGCTCTTCAGTACGAGCAGTACGTC. Translating it yields CASSLTSGSGALQYEQYV.